These T cell receptor beta chains were read from a single sample in a study of CD4 and CD8 cells across lung adenocarcinoma regions. MiXCR, applied by TCRdb to the PCR reads, yields one record per CDR3 protein. The sample contains about 8,700 distinct CDR3 sequences, approximately 50% of which appear only once. The material sequenced was CD8+ T cells from the margin of a lung tumor. The receptors were sampled from a female donor with lung adenocarcinoma. The CD4 and CD8 labels of this study may be unreliable. Both conserved end residues are part of each CDR3. The order of the fields is CDR3 protein, CDR3 DNA, V gene, J gene, D gene, clone size. A D gene is named only where the DNA matches it firmly. The listing skips clone size in some rows; elsewhere it reads once, few, many or a size class.

CDR3aa: CASTGSSGKDIQYF
CDR3nt: TGTGCCAGCACAGGGTCGTCAGGCAAAGACATTCAGTACTTC
v_gene: TRBV6-1
j_gene: TRBJ2-4
d_gene: -
abundance: -

CDR3aa: CASSLSGVSYNEQFF
CDR3nt: TGTGCCAGCAGTCTTAGCGGTGTCTCCTACAATGAGCAGTTCTTC
v_gene: TRBV27
j_gene: TRBJ2-1
d_gene: -
abundance: medium-sized

CDR3aa: CASSPTGNTDTQYF
CDR3nt: TGTGCCAGCAGCCCGACAGGGAACACAGATACGCAGTATTTT
v_gene: TRBV14
j_gene: TRBJ2-3
d_gene: TRBD1
abundance: -

CDR3aa: CASSSKRAPYNEQFF
CDR3nt: TGTGCCAGCAGCTCGAAGCGGGCTCCCTACAATGAGCAGTTCTTC
v_gene: TRBV7-8
j_gene: TRBJ2-1
d_gene: -
abundance: -

CDR3aa: CASSLKESYGKLFF
CDR3nt: TGTGCCAGCAGTTTAAAGGAATCTTACGGAAAACTGTTTTTT
v_gene: TRBV12-3/TRBV12-4
j_gene: TRBJ1-4
d_gene: -
abundance: -

CDR3aa: CGSSRLQAKNMQYF
CDR3nt: TGCGGCAGCAGTAGGCTGCAAGCCAAAAACATGCAGTATTTT
v_gene: TRBV5-1
j_gene: TRBJ2-3
d_gene: -
abundance: -

CDR3aa: CASRNMGQGVYEYF
CDR3nt: TGCGCCAGCAGGAATATGGGACAGGGTGTGTATGAGTACTTC
v_gene: TRBV10-1
j_gene: TRBJ2-5
d_gene: TRBD1
abundance: few

CDR3aa: CASSPRGGTFLLSYNEQFF
CDR3nt: TGTGCCAGCAGTCCCCGAGGGGGGACTTTTCTACTCTCCTACAATGAGCAGTTCTTC
v_gene: TRBV12-3/TRBV12-4
j_gene: TRBJ2-1
d_gene: -
abundance: medium-sized

CDR3aa: CASSLYGSNTGELFF
CDR3nt: TGTGCCAGCAGTTTGTATGGCTCGAACACCGGGGAGCTGTTTTTT
v_gene: TRBV27
j_gene: TRBJ2-2
d_gene: -
abundance: medium-sized

CDR3aa: CASSWTGDPYNEQFF
CDR3nt: TGTGCCAGCAGTTGGACAGGGGACCCCTACAATGAGCAGTTCTTC
v_gene: TRBV6-5
j_gene: TRBJ2-1
d_gene: TRBD1
abundance: many

CDR3aa: CASSSGTGGSDTQYF
CDR3nt: TGTGCCAGCAGTTCCGGGACAGGGGGCTCGGATACGCAGTATTTT
v_gene: TRBV6-5
j_gene: TRBJ2-3
d_gene: TRBD1
abundance: -

CDR3aa: CASSPGVFDTEAFF
CDR3nt: TGCGCCAGCAGCCCAGGGGTTTTCGACACTGAAGCTTTCTTT
v_gene: TRBV5-1
j_gene: TRBJ1-1
d_gene: -
abundance: -

CDR3aa: CAIGADRTPYEQYF
CDR3nt: TGTGCCATCGGGGCAGACAGGACCCCCTACGAGCAGTACTTC
v_gene: TRBV10-3
j_gene: TRBJ2-7
d_gene: -
abundance: many

CDR3aa: CASSVDRSGANVLTF
CDR3nt: TGTGCCAGCAGCGTAGACAGATCTGGGGCCAACGTCCTGACTTTC
v_gene: TRBV7-6
j_gene: TRBJ2-6
d_gene: -
abundance: many

CDR3aa: CAGGQGGRVTETQYF
CDR3nt: TGTGCCGGGGGGCAGGGGGGCCGTGTCACAGAGACCCAGTACTTC
v_gene: TRBV27
j_gene: TRBJ2-5
d_gene: -
abundance: -

CDR3aa: CASSHLTETQYF
CDR3nt: TGTGCCAGCAGTCACCTCACAGAGACGCAGTACTTT
v_gene: TRBV27
j_gene: TRBJ2-3
d_gene: -
abundance: once

CDR3aa: CASSEAGTAYGYTF
CDR3nt: TGTGCCAGCAGTGAGGCCGGGACAGCATATGGCTACACCTTC
v_gene: TRBV6-1
j_gene: TRBJ1-2
d_gene: TRBD1
abundance: -

CDR3aa: CASSPGTGSPGANVLTF
CDR3nt: TGTGCCAGCAGTCCCGGGACAGGGAGTCCTGGGGCCAACGTCCTGACTTTC
v_gene: TRBV12-3/TRBV12-4
j_gene: TRBJ2-6
d_gene: TRBD1
abundance: -

CDR3aa: CASTRAPGPSYEQFF
CDR3nt: TGTGCCAGCACCCGCGCCCCGGGCCCCTCCTACGAGCAGTTCTTC
v_gene: TRBV6-1
j_gene: TRBJ2-1
d_gene: -
abundance: few

CDR3aa: CASSLSDTQYF
CDR3nt: TGTGCCAGCAGTTTGTCAGATACGCAGTATTTT
v_gene: TRBV28
j_gene: TRBJ2-3
d_gene: -
abundance: -

CDR3aa: CASSLLAEGGTGQYF
CDR3nt: TGTGCCAGCAGTTTATTAGCGGAGGGGGGTACGGGGCAGTACTTC
v_gene: TRBV27
j_gene: TRBJ2-5
d_gene: -
abundance: many

CDR3aa: CSARPHSGRNEQFF
CDR3nt: TGCAGTGCAAGACCCCACTCCGGCCGTAATGAGCAGTTCTTC
v_gene: TRBV20-1
j_gene: TRBJ2-1
d_gene: -
abundance: few

CDR3aa: CASSPGGDEQFF
CDR3nt: TGTGCCAGCAGCCCCGGAGGGGATGAGCAGTTCTTC
v_gene: TRBV12-3/TRBV12-4
j_gene: TRBJ2-1
d_gene: -
abundance: medium-sized

CDR3aa: CASRQALGAKNTQYF
CDR3nt: TGTGCCAGCAGGCAGGCGCTGGGAGCCAAAAATACTCAGTACTTC
v_gene: TRBV6-1
j_gene: TRBJ2-4
d_gene: -
abundance: -

CDR3aa: CASSLVGAASGSGNGGPDTQYF
CDR3nt: TGTGCCAGCAGCTTAGTGGGTGCGGCTAGCGGGAGCGGGAACGGGGGCCCAGATACGCAGTATTTT
v_gene: TRBV7-2
j_gene: TRBJ2-3
d_gene: TRBD2
abundance: -

CDR3aa: CSVGAGRGREQYF
CDR3nt: TGCAGCGTTGGCGCCGGCAGGGGGCGCGAGCAGTACTTC
v_gene: TRBV29-1
j_gene: TRBJ2-7
d_gene: TRBD1
abundance: -

CDR3aa: CASSSTSYEQYF
CDR3nt: TGTGCCAGCAGCTCGACCTCCTACGAGCAGTACTTC
v_gene: TRBV27
j_gene: TRBJ2-7
d_gene: -
abundance: medium-sized

CDR3aa: CASSFLAGGPFNEQFF
CDR3nt: TGTGCCAGCAGTTTCCTAGCGGGAGGGCCCTTCAATGAGCAGTTCTTC
v_gene: TRBV28
j_gene: TRBJ2-1
d_gene: TRBD2
abundance: -

CDR3aa: CASALRVSSTDTQYF
CDR3nt: TGTGCCAGCGCCTTACGTGTCTCTAGCACAGATACGCAGTATTTT
v_gene: TRBV6-5
j_gene: TRBJ2-3
d_gene: -
abundance: medium-sized

CDR3aa: CASRIQSYGTYNEQFF
CDR3nt: TGTGCCAGCAGAATTCAGTCGTACGGGACCTACAATGAGCAGTTCTTC
v_gene: TRBV6-5
j_gene: TRBJ2-1
d_gene: -
abundance: medium-sized

CDR3aa: CACFRRQTSTEAFF
CDR3nt: TGTGCCTGCTTCCGGAGACAAACATCCACTGAAGCTTTCTTT
v_gene: TRBV30
j_gene: TRBJ1-1
d_gene: -
abundance: -

CDR3aa: CASSVKGMGAKNIQYF
CDR3nt: TGTGCCAGCAGTGTAAAGGGGATGGGGGCCAAAAACATTCAGTACTTC
v_gene: TRBV27
j_gene: TRBJ2-4
d_gene: -
abundance: -

CDR3aa: CASSLVFGGYEQYF
CDR3nt: TGTGCCAGCAGCTTAGTTTTCGGGGGCTACGAGCAGTACTTC
v_gene: TRBV7-6
j_gene: TRBJ2-7
d_gene: -
abundance: few

CDR3aa: CASSDPGLGYNEQFF
CDR3nt: TGTGCCAGCAGCGACCCGGGACTCGGGTACAATGAGCAGTTCTTC
v_gene: TRBV11-2
j_gene: TRBJ2-1
d_gene: -
abundance: -

CDR3aa: CASSQPAFGGRAPSTDTQYF
CDR3nt: TGCGCCAGCAGCCAACCCGCCTTTGGCGGGAGGGCCCCTAGCACAGATACGCAGTATTTT
v_gene: TRBV4-1
j_gene: TRBJ2-3
d_gene: TRBD2
abundance: -

CDR3aa: CASSESYYNEQFF
CDR3nt: TGTGCCAGCAGTGAAAGTTATTACAATGAGCAGTTCTTC
v_gene: TRBV6-1
j_gene: TRBJ2-1
d_gene: -
abundance: -

CDR3aa: CASSESAASSTETQYF
CDR3nt: TGTGCCAGCAGTGAATCTGCCGCGTCGAGCACAGAGACGCAGTACTTC
v_gene: TRBV25-1
j_gene: TRBJ2-7
d_gene: -
abundance: -

CDR3aa: CAISPGLAGDNEQFF
CDR3nt: TGTGCCATCAGTCCGGGACTAGCGGGAGACAATGAGCAGTTCTTC
v_gene: TRBV10-3
j_gene: TRBJ2-1
d_gene: TRBD2
abundance: -

CDR3aa: CASSRTGGKTNYGYTF
CDR3nt: TGTGCCAGCAGTCGGACAGGGGGCAAGACTAACTATGGCTACACCTTC
v_gene: TRBV7-2
j_gene: TRBJ1-2
d_gene: TRBD1
abundance: medium-sized

CDR3aa: CASSLERGLDTQYF
CDR3nt: TGTGCCAGCAGCTTAGAACGGGGGCTCGATACACAGTATTTT
v_gene: TRBV7-2
j_gene: TRBJ2-3
d_gene: -
abundance: -

CDR3aa: CASSGQGNTGELFF
CDR3nt: TGTGCCAGCAGCGGACAGGGGAACACCGGGGAGCTGTTTTTT
v_gene: TRBV6-1
j_gene: TRBJ2-2
d_gene: TRBD1
abundance: -

CDR3aa: CARGRGGRGTDTQYF
CDR3nt: TGTGCCAGGGGGCGCGGGGGCAGGGGAACAGATACCCAGTATTTC
v_gene: TRBV27
j_gene: TRBJ2-3
d_gene: -
abundance: -

CDR3aa: CATRGRGTTYNEQFF
CDR3nt: TGTGCCACCCGGGGGCGGGGAACTACCTACAATGAGCAGTTCTTC
v_gene: TRBV24-1
j_gene: TRBJ2-1
d_gene: -
abundance: -

CDR3aa: CASSLSGRIYNEQFF
CDR3nt: TGTGCCAGCAGCCTTAGCGGGAGGATATACAATGAGCAGTTCTTC
v_gene: TRBV7-8
j_gene: TRBJ2-1
d_gene: TRBD2
abundance: -

CDR3aa: CASSEFGGGPGTYNEQFF
CDR3nt: TGTGCCAGCAGTGAATTTGGGGGAGGGCCTGGTACTTACAATGAGCAGTTCTTC
v_gene: TRBV6-1
j_gene: TRBJ2-1
d_gene: TRBD2
abundance: -

CDR3aa: CASQKQGFNEQFF
CDR3nt: TGTGCCAGCCAAAAACAGGGGTTCAATGAGCAGTTCTTC
v_gene: TRBV27
j_gene: TRBJ2-1
d_gene: TRBD1
abundance: few

CDR3aa: CASSRGRNQPQHF
CDR3nt: TGTGCCAGCAGCAGGGGTAGGAATCAGCCCCAGCATTTT
v_gene: TRBV25-1
j_gene: TRBJ1-5
d_gene: -
abundance: once

CDR3aa: CASSYSKFAIGFNEQFF
CDR3nt: TGTGCCAGCAGTTACTCGAAGTTTGCTATAGGGTTCAATGAGCAGTTCTTC
v_gene: TRBV6-5
j_gene: TRBJ2-1
d_gene: -
abundance: -

CDR3aa: CASSQSNEQFF
CDR3nt: TGTGCCAGCAGCCAATCAAATGAGCAGTTCTTC
v_gene: TRBV12-3/TRBV12-4
j_gene: TRBJ2-1
d_gene: -
abundance: few

CDR3aa: CASSFRTGESNTGEQYF
CDR3nt: TGTGCCAGCAGTTTTAGGACAGGGGAATCCAACACCGGGGAGCAGTATTTT
v_gene: TRBV27
j_gene: TRBJ2-3
d_gene: TRBD1
abundance: -

CDR3aa: CASSAGGQGYNEQFF
CDR3nt: TGTGCCAGCAGTGCGGGAGGGCAGGGCTACAATGAGCAGTTCTTC
v_gene: TRBV6-4
j_gene: TRBJ2-1
d_gene: TRBD2
abundance: -

CDR3aa: CASSDTDRGYNEQFF
CDR3nt: TGTGCCAGCAGTGACACTGACAGAGGCTACAATGAGCAGTTCTTC
v_gene: TRBV6-4
j_gene: TRBJ2-1
d_gene: -
abundance: -

CDR3aa: CASNRRGGGGRQDEKLFF
CDR3nt: TGTGCCAGCAACCGACGGGGAGGGGGCGGGCGCCAGGATGAAAAACTGTTTTTT
v_gene: TRBV6-1
j_gene: TRBJ1-4
d_gene: TRBD1
abundance: medium-sized

CDR3aa: CASSLGTGEKSNQPQHF
CDR3nt: TGTGCCAGCAGCTTAGGTACAGGGGAGAAGAGCAATCAGCCCCAGCATTTT
v_gene: TRBV7-6
j_gene: TRBJ1-5
d_gene: TRBD1
abundance: -

CDR3aa: CAGKGGRDQETQYF
CDR3nt: TGCGCGGGCAAGGGCGGGCGTGACCAAGAGACGCAGTACTTC
v_gene: TRBV10-1
j_gene: TRBJ2-5
d_gene: -
abundance: -